The 19 T cell receptor beta chains given below trace back to one sample, sequenced in a study of shared clonotypes between healthy human individuals. The table came from immunoSEQ multiplex PCR; TCRdb's copy has only in-frame clones and leaves some out. The sample lists about 690,000 clones; 90% were seen once. The sample taken for sequencing was memory CD8+ T cells from PBMCs. Described subset: CD45RO+ cells pooled with CCR7-negative TemRA cells. These receptors were collected from a man in his late teens or twenties in good health. Some clones in this sample may be carry-over from other donors' samples.

V and J are TRBV28 and TRBJ1-2; D perhaps matches TRBD1 (5 bases). Germline lookup yields CDR1 MDHEN and CDR2 SYDVKM. V was clipped by 4 bases and J by 3 bases, with 18 bases between them. The CDR3 consists of 16 residues. The DNA for the CDR3 is TGTGCCAGCAGTTGGCCGACAGAAGGGTGGGACTATGGCTACACCTTC. Residues: CASSWPTEGWDYGYTF.

CDR3 nucleotide sequence: TGTGCCAGCAGCTTGGTGGGGCAGGGTGTCTACGAGCAGTACTTC. This translates into CASSLVGQGVYEQYF. This chain links TRBV7-9 with TRBJ2-7; D possibly corresponds to TRBD1 (5 bases). Germline loops: CDR1 SEHNR, CDR2 FQNEAQ (reference sequence). The ends were cut back, 3 bases at V and 3 bases at J, with 15 bases in the middle. This CDR3 contains 15 residues.

The V and J genes are TRBV30 and TRBJ2-7; TRBD1 agrees at 11 bases. The CDR3 sequence is 13 residues long. Germline loops: CDR1 GTSNPN, CDR2 SVGIG (reference sequence). The ends lost 1 base at V and 6 bases at J; junction bases unmatched: 2. The CDR3 loop is CAWSAGQGGEQYF. DNA of the CDR3: TGTGCCTGGAGTGCGGGACAGGGGGGCGAGCAGTACTTC.

The J gene is TRBJ1-1, the V gene TRBV5-1; TRBD1 agrees at 7 bases. CDR1 SGHRS and CDR2 YFSETQ come from the germline V gene. The CDR3 loop spans 14 amino acids. Trimming took 2 bases from V and 4 from J; bases not matched to a gene: 5. CDR3 region: CASSFRQGATEAFF. In DNA, the CDR3 is TGCGCCAGCAGCTTCCGACAGGGAGCCACTGAAGCTTTCTTT.

Here the CDR3 reads CASSSRDERNQPQHF. Written as DNA, the CDR3 is TGTGCCAGCAGCTCCAGGGATGAGCGCAATCAGCCCCAGCATTTT. The chain uses TRBV7-9 and TRBJ1-5, with D possibly being TRBD1 (5 bases). Trimming cost V 4 bases and J 2 bases, with 12 bases left between them. The CDR3 is made up of 15 amino acids. The germline gives CDR1 SEHNR, CDR2 FQNEAQ (reference sequence).

The chain employs TRBV2 and TRBJ1-5, with TRBD1 as a possible D gene (5 bases). This CDR3 has 14 amino acids. CDR1 SNHLY and CDR2 FYNNEI come from the germline V gene. V shed 7 bases and J shed 2 bases, with 12 bases lying between them. The CDR3 nucleotides read TGTGCCAGCACCGGGAGAGGGGGCAATCAGCCCCAGCATTTT. Protein product: CASTGRGGNQPQHF.

The chain is built from TRBV11-2 and TRBJ2-1, with 7 bases matching TRBD2. This CDR3 is 16 amino acids long. Unmatched junction bases numbered 10, after V lost 1 base and J lost 7 bases. The germline gives CDR1 SGHAT, CDR2 FQNNGV. The CDR3 sequence: CASSLGGGGPRNEQFF. The CDR3 DNA sequence: TGTGCCAGCAGCTTAGGGGGGGGAGGGCCGAGGAATGAGCAGTTCTTC.

This chain uses TRBV28 with TRBJ2-4; D uncertain. The CDR3 is 15 residues long. Trimming shortened V by 6 bases and J by 0 bases, and 12 bases separated the two germline ends. Germline V lookup: CDR1 MDHEN, CDR2 SYDVKM. This CDR3 is CASSRPHLAKNIQYF. Written as DNA, the CDR3 is TGTGCCAGCAGCCGCCCACACTTAGCCAAAAACATTCAGTACTTC.

J is TRBJ1-2 and V is TRBV9, with a tentative D call TRBD1 (6 bases). The CDR3 has 16 amino acids. Germline V CDR1 and CDR2: SGDLS, YYNGEE. V lost 7 bases and J 2 bases, leaving 21 bases between the germline ends. The DNA for the CDR3 is TGTGCCAGCTATGGGGGCAGTATTGGCTCAAACTATGGCTACACCTTC. Translating gives CASYGGSIGSNYGYTF. The variable domain in full, with the rest retrieved from reference TRBV9 and TRBJ1-2, is DSGVTQTPKHLITATGQRVTLRCSPRSGDLSVYWYQQSLDQGLQFLIQYYNGEERAKGNILERFSAQQFPDLHSELNLSSLELGDSALYFCASYGGSIGSNYGYTFGSGTRLTVV.

The chain links TRBV7-9 to TRBJ1-6; the D is unclear. Germline lookup yields CDR1 SEHNR and CDR2 FQNEAQ (reference sequence). This CDR3 contains 15 residues. The V and J ends lost 5 bases and 6 bases respectively, with 14 bases between them. CDR3: CASSEQVSGNSPLHF. The CDR3 region has the DNA TGTGCCAGCAGCGAACAAGTCTCCGGTAATTCACCCCTCCACTTT.

V is TRBV14 and J is TRBJ1-1, with D possibly being TRBD1 (5 bases). This CDR3 spans 15 amino acids. Trimming left V 6 bases short and J 6 bases short, with 20 bases between. Per the germline V gene, CDR1 is SGHDN and CDR2 is FVKESK. This CDR3 is CASRSSRGRPAEAFF. The CDR3, as DNA: TGTGCCAGCAGGTCCTCGCGGGGGAGGCCGGCTGAAGCTTTCTTT.

The chain recombines TRBV5-1 with TRBJ2-6; D gene ambiguous. The CDR3 extends over 15 amino acids. V was trimmed by 3 bases and J by 2 bases, leaving 9 bases between them. Germline V lookup: CDR1 SGHRS, CDR2 YFSETQ. CDR3 sequence reads: CASSWVSAGANVLTF. The CDR3 coding sequence is TGCGCCAGCAGCTGGGTCAGCGCTGGGGCCAACGTCCTGACTTTC.

The V call is TRBV2, the J call TRBJ2-5; D remains ambiguous. Germline-derived CDR1 and CDR2 are SNHLY and FYNNEI. The CDR3 is made up of 14 amino acids. V shed 7 bases and J shed 4 bases, with 16 bases lying between them. In DNA, the CDR3 is TGTGCCAGCAAGCCGGGCACGGCCGGAGAGACCCAGTACTTC. Protein product: CASKPGTAGETQYF.

The chain combines TRBV4-1 with TRBJ2-3; TRBD2 aligns across 7 bases. Losses at the gene ends were 3 bases for V and 0 bases for J; bases not matched to a gene: 3. This CDR3 is built from 15 residues. Germline CDR1 and CDR2: MGHRA and YSYEKL. DNA for the CDR3: TGCGCCAGCAGCCACCTAGCGGAGAGCACAGATACGCAGTATTTT. Its translation: CASSHLAESTDTQYF.

This CDR3 is CASSQEPRPPEQFF. In nucleotides, the CDR3 is TGTGCCAGCAGTCAAGAGCCGCGGCCACCTGAGCAGTTCTTC. V is TRBV28 and J is TRBJ2-1; D gene unclear. CDR1 is MDHEN, CDR2 SYDVKM, per germline. The CDR3 has 14 amino acids. Between the trimmed V and J ends, which lost 5 bases and 9 bases, there was a span of 17 bases.

The chain uses TRBV9 and TRBJ2-1; TRBD1 might be the D (6 bases). Germline V lookup: CDR1 SGDLS, CDR2 YYNGEE. The CDR3 contains 14 residues. The V and J ends lost 3 bases and 2 bases respectively, with 9 bases between them. The CDR3 coding sequence is TGTGCCAGCAGCGGGGGGCCCCCCTACAATGAGCAGTTCTTC. This gives the protein CASSGGPPYNEQFF.

The rearrangement uses TRBV9 and TRBJ2-2, with a possible D match to TRBD1 (6 bases). The CDR3 runs to 15 residues. The V end lost 0 bases, the J end lost 3 bases, and 9 bases lay between the germline ends. Germline values: CDR1 SGDLS, CDR2 YYNGEE. The CDR3 DNA follows: TGTGCCAGCAGCGTAGAGTGGGGGCACACCGGGGAGCTGTTTTTT. Translation gives CASSVEWGHTGELFF.

The chain employs TRBV23-1 and TRBJ2-7; either TRBD1 or TRBD2 may fit D (7 bases each). TRBV23-1 is an ORF for which the function is uncertain. V lost 2 bases to trimming and J lost 2 bases, with 19 bases between them. The CDR3 covers 17 residues. The CDR3 reads CASSQGAGTVQTYEQYF. As DNA, the CDR3 is TGCGCCAGCAGTCAAGGAGCGGGGACAGTTCAAACCTACGAGCAGTACTTC.

This clone was picked up one time. The V gene is TRBV7-9, the J gene TRBJ2-7; D is possibly TRBD1 or TRBD2 (5 bases each). CDR1 is SEHNR, CDR2 FQNEAQ, per germline (reference sequence). The CDR3 consists of 16 residues. V was trimmed by 4 bases and J by 2 bases, leaving 18 bases between them. The CDR3 loop reads CASSSLGRQTTYEQYF. The CDR3, as DNA: TGTGCCAGCAGCTCCTTAGGGAGACAGACCACCTACGAGCAGTACTTC.